The 29 T cell receptor beta chains given below trace back to one sample, sequenced in a study of early T cells in non-severe SARS-CoV-2 infection. MiXCR was run by TCRdb on the 5' RACE reads, yielding one entry per CDR3 protein. The table lists tens of thousands of distinct CDR3 sequences, around 6.8% of them singletons, with more than 7.5% in the top ten. The sequencing input was whole blood. The source is an adult who was a healthcare worker with PCR-confirmed SARS-CoV-2 infection or an uninfected control (not recorded which).

This clonotype was counted a few times. V is TRBV4-3 and J is TRBJ2-7; 7 nucleotides match TRBD1. There are 14 residues in the CDR3. CDR1 is LGHNA and CDR2 is YSLEER in the germline V gene. The junction had 3 bases not matched to a gene; V was cut back by 1 base and J by 3 bases. The DNA for the CDR3 is TGCGCCAGCAGCCAAGCGGGACAGAACTACGAGCAGTACTTC. This codes for CASSQAGQNYEQYF.

The chain is built from TRBV4-1 and TRBJ2-2, with 7 bases identical to TRBD2. This CDR3 contains 17 residues. Trimming at V came to 0 bases and at J to 7 bases, leaving 11 bases not matched to a gene. Germline V gene sequence: CDR1 MGHRA, CDR2 YSYEKL. The CDR3 nucleotides read TGCGCCAGCAGCCAAGATTCGGGTGCAGCGGGGAACGGGGAGCTGTTTTTT. Protein: CASSQDSGAAGNGELFF.

This clonotype has ten or more counts. This chain connects TRBV28 to TRBJ2-7; a weak D match, TRBD1 (6 bases). Trimming took off 10 bases at V and 2 bases at J, with 18 bases between the two ends. This CDR3 comprises 14 residues. Looked up from germline, CDR1 is MDHEN and CDR2 is SYDVKM. The CDR3 spells CATVTGIGTYEQYF. CDR3 DNA sequence: TGTGCCACTGTTACAGGGATCGGGACCTACGAGCAGTACTTC.

This clonotype was seen repeatedly, ten times or more. The chain recombines TRBV30 with TRBJ2-2, with D perhaps matching TRBD1 or TRBD2 (5 bases each). The germline V gene encodes CDR1 GTSNPN and CDR2 SVGIG (reference sequence). V was trimmed by 3 bases and J by 7 bases, leaving 21 bases between them. There are 16 residues in the CDR3. DNA for the CDR3: TGTGCCTGGAGGGGACGAAAGGGGTTAACGGGCGGGGAGCTGTTTTTT. This sequence encodes CAWRGRKGLTGGELFF.

This chain uses TRBV7-8 with TRBJ2-1; no firm D call. V shed 4 bases and J shed 7 bases, with 14 bases lying between them. Germline lookup yields CDR1 SGHVS and CDR2 FQNEAQ. The CDR3 runs to 14 residues. Here the CDR3 reads CASSSPDLGNEQFF. For the CDR3, the DNA is TGTGCCAGCAGCTCTCCTGACTTAGGGAATGAGCAGTTCTTC.

V gene TRBV2 combines with J gene TRBJ2-7, with D tentatively TRBD1 (5 bases). The ends were cut back, 1 base at V and 5 bases at J, with 9 bases in the middle. This CDR3 spans 13 amino acids. Germline values: CDR1 SNHLY, CDR2 FYNNEI. DNA for the CDR3: TGTGCCAGCAGTGAAGTCACGACAGACGAGCAGTACTTC. Translation: CASSEVTTDEQYF. The complete variable domain, with remaining parts taken from reference TRBV2 and TRBJ2-7, reads EPEVTQTPSHQVTQMGQEVILRCVPISNHLYFYWYRQILGQKVEFLVSFYNNEISEKSEIFDDQFSVERPDGSNFTLKIRSTKLEDSAMYFCASSEVTTDEQYFGPGTRLTVT.

This clonotype was counted only a few times. The chain combines TRBV7-2 with TRBJ2-3, with D unclear. Trimming took off 4 bases at V and 0 bases at J, with 8 bases between the two ends. CDR1 is SGHTA and CDR2 is FQGNSA in the germline V gene. The CDR3 length is 14 residues. Here the CDR3 reads CASSSWLSTDTQYF. CDR3 nucleotides: TGTGCCAGCAGCTCGTGGCTTAGCACAGATACGCAGTATTTT. Variable domain in full (rest from reference TRBV7-2 and TRBJ2-3): GAGVSQSPSNKVTEKGKDVELRCDPISGHTALYWYRQSLGQGLEFLIYFQGNSAPDKSGLPSDRFSAERTGGSVSTLTIQRTQQEDSAVYLCASSSWLSTDTQYFGPGTRLTVL.

This clonotype has a count of ten or more. V is TRBV12-3 or TRBV12-4 and J is TRBJ1-2, with 7 bases lining up with TRBD1. CDR3 length: 16 amino acids. The V segment lost 6 bases and the J segment 4 bases; nucleotides outside the gene matches: 14. CDR3 sequence: CASSGEGTDLRYGYTF. DNA for the CDR3: TGTGCCAGCAGCGGAGAAGGGACAGACCTTCGCTATGGCTACACCTTC.

J is TRBJ1-2 and V is TRBV4-2; D is unresolved. V dropped 0 bases and J dropped 3 bases, with 11 bases sitting between them. Per the germline V gene, CDR1 is LGHNA and CDR2 is YNFKEQ. The CDR3 has 15 amino acids. This CDR3 is CASSQDPPDDYGYTF. CDR3 in DNA: TGTGCCAGCAGCCAAGATCCCCCGGACGACTATGGCTACACCTTC.

This clonotype was recorded many times. This chain connects TRBV20-1 to TRBJ2-3; 8 bases agree with TRBD2. The germline gives CDR1 DFQATT, CDR2 SNEGSKA (reference sequence). V lost 4 bases to trimming and J lost 0 bases; unmatched junction nucleotides: 9. The CDR3 has 16 amino acids. The CDR3 DNA reads TGCAGTGCTAATGCCGCAGTAGCGGGGAGCACAGATACGCAGTATTTT. Residues: CSANAAVAGSTDTQYF.

On this clonotype: Sequence at one end of the junction differs from germline and may be a read error. This chain uses TRBV5-4 with TRBJ2-7; D not resolved. The CDR3 is 14 amino acids. Germline loops: CDR1 SGHNT, CDR2 YYREEE (reference sequence). The CDR3 DNA follows: TGTGCCAACAGCCCGCCAGGACGGTCCTACGAGCAGTACTTC. This encodes CANSPPGRSYEQYF.

This clonotype was seen repeatedly, ten times or more. The chain joins TRBV27 to TRBJ2-3, with TRBD2 identical over 9 bases. This CDR3 has 16 amino acids. In germline, CDR1 is MNHEY, CDR2 SMNVEV (reference sequence). Unmatched junction bases numbered 8, after V lost 5 bases and J lost 2 bases. The CDR3 DNA follows: TGTGCCAGCAGTACCTCTAGCGGGGAGATCACAGATACGCAGTATTTT. Translated: CASSTSSGEITDTQYF.

This clonotype was detected only once. The rearrangement joins TRBV4-1 to TRBJ1-1; 9 bases map to TRBD1. Unmatched junction bases numbered 4, after V lost 3 bases and J lost 5 bases. Germline-derived CDR1 and CDR2 are MGHRA and YSYEKL. The CDR3 has 14 residues. The CDR3 sequence: CASSHWTGVTEAFF. The CDR3 nucleotides read TGCGCCAGCAGCCATTGGACAGGGGTAACTGAAGCTTTCTTT.

This clonotype has more than one count but fewer than ten. The rearrangement joins TRBV5-1 to TRBJ2-5, with D possibly TRBD2 on 5 matching bases. The CDR3 has 14 amino acids. V was trimmed by 4 bases and J by 4 bases, leaving 14 bases between them. CDR1 is SGHRS and CDR2 is YFSETQ in the germline V gene. The chain's CDR3 is CASSPDTSLETQYF. The CDR3 DNA sequence: TGCGCCAGCAGCCCAGACACTAGTTTAGAGACCCAGTACTTC.

This clonotype was observed many times. This rearrangement joins TRBV20-1 to TRBJ2-3; TRBD1 aligns across 9 bases. This CDR3 contains 14 residues. V lost 3 bases, J lost 3 bases, and 4 bases stayed unmatched. CDR1 DFQATT and CDR2 SNEGSKA come from the germline V gene (reference sequence). The CDR3 DNA reads as TGCAGTGCTAGGCTTGGACAGGGGACAGATACGCAGTATTTT. Encoded protein: CSARLGQGTDTQYF.

On this clonotype itself: A read error may produce the germline difference seen at one junction end. The rearrangement joins TRBV6-6 to TRBJ1-5; possible D gene TRBD1, 5 bases. In germline, CDR1 is MNHNY, CDR2 SVGAGI (reference sequence). CDR3 length equals 15 residues. CDR3 residues: CASSYRGISIQPQHF. DNA for the CDR3: TGTGCCAGCAGTTACCGGGGGATTAGCATTCAGCCCCAGCATTTT.

The rearrangement links TRBV2 to TRBJ2-4; 8 bases match TRBD1. CDR3 length equals 15 residues. J was trimmed by 4 bases and V by 4 bases; bases with no gene match: 6. CDR1 is SNHLY and CDR2 is FYNNEI in the germline V gene. CDR3 nucleotide sequence: TGTGCCAGCAGTGGGACAGGGAGTAGTAAAAACATTCAGTACTTC. It translates to CASSGTGSSKNIQYF. Complete variable domain (other parts from reference TRBV2 and TRBJ2-4): EPEVTQTPSHQVTQMGQEVILRCVPISNHLYFYWYRQILGQKVEFLVSFYNNEISEKSEIFDDQFSVERPDGSNFTLKIRSTKLEDSAMYFCASSGTGSSKNIQYFGAGTRLSVL.

This clonotype was seen repeatedly, ten times or more. This sequence joins TRBV18 and TRBJ2-1; TRBD1 is a possible D gene (6 bases). Germline CDR1 reads KGHSH; CDR2 reads LQKENI. The CDR3 sequence is 14 residues long. Trimming pared 4 bases from V and 9 bases from J, leaving 16 bases between. In nucleotides, the CDR3 is TGTGCCAGCTCACTAACTGGGGGCGGCGGTGAGCAGTTCTTC. Its translation: CASSLTGGGGEQFF.

The chain recombines TRBV25-1 with TRBJ2-5; a possible D gene is TRBD2 (6 bases). The germline V gene has CDR1 MGHDK and CDR2 SYGVNS. This CDR3 is built from 15 residues. V was cut by 4 bases and J by 1 base, with 13 bases left in between. The CDR3 nucleotides are TGTGCCAGCAGTGCGCCGCAGGGACTCCAAGAGACCCAGTACTTC. Translated, it gives CASSAPQGLQETQYF. The variable domain in full, with the rest retrieved from reference TRBV25-1 and TRBJ2-5, is EADIYQTPRYLVIGTGKKITLECSQTMGHDKMYWYQQDPGMELHLIHYSYGVNSTEKGDLSSESTVSRIRTEHFPLTLESARPSHTSQYLCASSAPQGLQETQYFGPGTRLLVL.

This clonotype was observed many times. The rearrangement uses TRBV25-1 and TRBJ1-1; weak D call: TRBD1 (5 bases). The V gene's germline CDR1 is MGHDK and CDR2 SYGVNS. The V end was cut by 5 bases, the J end by 7 bases, with 17 bases between. This CDR3 spans 14 amino acids. In DNA form, the CDR3 reads TGTGCCAGCAGTAACCCTAACGGGGGTGTTGAAGCTTTCTTT. Translation gives CASSNPNGGVEAFF.

The chain has TRBV19 and TRBJ2-5, with 9 bases aligning to TRBD1. V was pared by 5 bases and J by 5 bases, with 9 bases of the junction left unmatched. Germline CDR1 is LNHDA and CDR2 is SQIVND (reference sequence). This CDR3 contains 15 residues. CDR3 bases: TGTGCCAGTAGTCTGGGACAGGGCACGGCGGAGACCCAGTACTTC. The encoded protein is CASSLGQGTAETQYF.

This clonotype was observed once. The chain has TRBV18 and TRBJ1-5; 9 nucleotides align to TRBD1. In germline, CDR1 is KGHSH, CDR2 LQKENI. Losses at the gene ends were 6 bases for V and 3 bases for J; bases not matched to a gene: 6. The CDR3 loop spans 15 amino acids. CDR3: CASSPGTGPNQPQHF. CDR3 DNA: TGTGCCAGCTCCCCCGGGACAGGGCCCAATCAGCCCCAGCATTTT. The full variable domain, its missing parts supplied by reference TRBV18 and TRBJ1-5, is NAGVMQNPRHLVRRRGQEARLRCSPMKGHSHVYWYRQLPEEGLKFMVYLQKENIIDESGMPKERFSAEFPKEGPSILRIQQVVRGDSAAYFCASSPGTGPNQPQHFGDGTRLSIL.

In this sample, this clonotype turned up many times. This chain connects TRBV4-3 to TRBJ2-3; the D is unclear. The CDR3 totals 13 residues. Germline lookup yields CDR1 LGHNA and CDR2 YSLEER. The V gene lost 0 bases and the J gene lost 4 bases, with 5 bases spanning the gap. As DNA, the CDR3 is TGCGCCAGCAGCCAAGATACTGCAGATACGCAGTATTTT. As protein: CASSQDTADTQYF.

This clonotype was found a few times. The CDR3 DNA is TGCGCCAGCAGCCGAAGTCCCGGGACAGGGAACTATGGCTACACCTTC. It codes for CASSRSPGTGNYGYTF. The rearrangement joins TRBV4-3 to TRBJ1-2; 9 positions agree with TRBD1. The V gene's germline CDR1 is LGHNA and CDR2 YSLEER. The CDR3 loop spans 16 amino acids. The ends lost 4 bases at V and 2 bases at J; junction bases unmatched: 8.

This sequence joins TRBV5-6 and TRBJ2-7; D might be TRBD2 (6 bases). Trimming shortened V by 0 bases and J by 7 bases, and 11 bases separated the two germline ends. From germline, CDR1 is SGHDT and CDR2 YYEEEE. The CDR3 totals 13 residues. The CDR3 loop is CASSLAEGHEQYF. In nucleotides, the CDR3 is TGTGCCAGCAGCTTGGCGGAGGGGCATGAGCAGTACTTC.

This clonotype has a count of ten or more. The V and J genes are TRBV27 and TRBJ1-2; 10 nucleotides agree with TRBD1. The V segment lost 3 bases and the J segment 5 bases; nucleotides outside the gene matches: 9. From germline, CDR1 is MNHEY and CDR2 SMNVEV (reference sequence). The CDR3 has 16 amino acids. For the CDR3, the DNA is TGTGCCAGCAGTTTGCGATGGACAGGGGGTGCATATGGCTACACCTTC. Amino acid sequence: CASSLRWTGGAYGYTF.

This clonotype was observed many times. The rearrangement links TRBV10-2 to TRBJ2-7; D unresolved. Germline CDR1 is WSHSY and CDR2 is SAAADI. Trimming shortened V by 0 bases and J by 2 bases, and 5 bases separated the two germline ends. The CDR3 extends over 13 amino acids. The CDR3 spells CASSESAAYEQYF. The CDR3 DNA reads TGCGCCAGCAGTGAGTCGGCAGCCTACGAGCAGTACTTC.

This clonotype was detected many times. V usage is TRBV20-1 and J usage is TRBJ1-5, with 7 bases aligning to TRBD1. The germline V gene has CDR1 DFQATT and CDR2 SNEGSKA (reference sequence). The trim removed 8 bases at V and 1 base at J, leaving 8 bases unmatched. The CDR3 totals 14 residues. The CDR3 DNA follows: TGCAGTAGCACAGGGGTAGGGAGCAATCAGCCCCAGCATTTT. It yields the protein CSSTGVGSNQPQHF.

The chain joins TRBV6-2 or TRBV6-3 to TRBJ1-5, with 7 bases fitting TRBD1. CDR3 length equals 20 residues. V dropped 4 bases and J dropped 7; count of bases not matched to a gene: 25. Germline CDR1 and CDR2: MNHEY and SVGEGT. As DNA, the CDR3 is TGTGCCAGCAGTTCAGTCGCTACGGTCGGTTCAATACAGGGGAGCCAGCCCCAGCATTTT. It specifies CASSSVATVGSIQGSQPQHF.